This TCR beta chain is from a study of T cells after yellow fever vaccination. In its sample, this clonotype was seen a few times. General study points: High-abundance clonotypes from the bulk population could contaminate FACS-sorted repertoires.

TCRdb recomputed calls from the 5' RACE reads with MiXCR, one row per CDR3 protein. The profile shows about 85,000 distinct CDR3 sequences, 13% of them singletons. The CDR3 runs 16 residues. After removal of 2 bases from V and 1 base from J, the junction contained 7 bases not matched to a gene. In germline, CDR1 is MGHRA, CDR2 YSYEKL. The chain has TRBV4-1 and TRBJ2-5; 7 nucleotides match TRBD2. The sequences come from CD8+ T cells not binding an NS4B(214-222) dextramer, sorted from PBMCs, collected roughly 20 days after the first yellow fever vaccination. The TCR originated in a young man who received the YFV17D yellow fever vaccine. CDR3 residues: CASSQLSGAPQETQYF. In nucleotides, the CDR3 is TGCGCCAGCAGCCAATTGAGCGGGGCGCCCCAAGAGACCCAGTACTTC.